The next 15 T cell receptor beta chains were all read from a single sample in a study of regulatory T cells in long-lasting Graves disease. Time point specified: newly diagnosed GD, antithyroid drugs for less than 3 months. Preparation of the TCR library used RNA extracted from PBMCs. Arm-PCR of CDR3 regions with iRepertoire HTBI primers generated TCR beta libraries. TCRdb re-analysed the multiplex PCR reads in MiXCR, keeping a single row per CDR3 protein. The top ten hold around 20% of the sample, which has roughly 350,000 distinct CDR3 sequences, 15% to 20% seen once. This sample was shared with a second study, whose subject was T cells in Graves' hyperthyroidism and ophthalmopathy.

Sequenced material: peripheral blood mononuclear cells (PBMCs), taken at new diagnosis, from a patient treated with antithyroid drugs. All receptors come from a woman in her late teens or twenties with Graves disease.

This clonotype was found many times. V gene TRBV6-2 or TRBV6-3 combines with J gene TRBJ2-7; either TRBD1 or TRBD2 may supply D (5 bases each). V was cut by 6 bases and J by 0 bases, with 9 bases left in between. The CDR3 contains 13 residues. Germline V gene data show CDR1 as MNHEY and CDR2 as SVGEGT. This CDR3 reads CASRRDVSYEQYF. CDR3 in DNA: TGTGCCAGCAGAAGGGACGTCTCCTACGAGCAGTACTTC.

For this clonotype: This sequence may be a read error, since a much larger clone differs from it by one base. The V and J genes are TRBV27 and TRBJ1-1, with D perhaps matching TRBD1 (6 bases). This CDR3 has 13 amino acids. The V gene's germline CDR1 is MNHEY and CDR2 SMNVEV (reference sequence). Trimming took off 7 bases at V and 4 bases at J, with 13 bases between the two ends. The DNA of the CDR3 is TGTGCCAGCATGGAGGGGGGGGCCACTGAAGCTTTCTTT. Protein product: CASMEGGATEAFF.

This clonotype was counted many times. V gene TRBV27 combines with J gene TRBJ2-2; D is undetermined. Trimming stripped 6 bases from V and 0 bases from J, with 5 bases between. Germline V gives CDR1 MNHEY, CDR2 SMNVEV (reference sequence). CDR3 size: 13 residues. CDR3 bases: TGTGCCAGCAGCCTATCGAACACCGGGGAGCTGTTTTTT. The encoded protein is CASSLSNTGELFF.

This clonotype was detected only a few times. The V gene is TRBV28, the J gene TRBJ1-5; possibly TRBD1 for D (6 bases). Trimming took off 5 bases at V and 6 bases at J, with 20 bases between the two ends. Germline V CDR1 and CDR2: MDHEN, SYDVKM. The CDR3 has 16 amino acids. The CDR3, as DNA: TGTGCCAGCAGTGACGAGGGTAGGGGGGCGCGTCAGCCCCAGCATTTT. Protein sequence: CASSDEGRGARQPQHF. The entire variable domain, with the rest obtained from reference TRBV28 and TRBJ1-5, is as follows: DVKVTQSSRYLVKRTGEKVFLECVQDMDHENMFWYRQDPGLGLRLIYFSYDVKMKEKGDIPEGYSVSREKKERFSLILESASTNQTSMYLCASSDEGRGARQPQHFGDGTRLSIL.

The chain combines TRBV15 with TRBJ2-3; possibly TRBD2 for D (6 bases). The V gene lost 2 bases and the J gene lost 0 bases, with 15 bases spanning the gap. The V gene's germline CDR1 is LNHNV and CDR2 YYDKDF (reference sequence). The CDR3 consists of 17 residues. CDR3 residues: CATSRSLAGPSTDTQYF. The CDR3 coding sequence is TGTGCCACCAGCAGATCTCTGGCGGGACCTAGCACAGATACGCAGTATTTT.

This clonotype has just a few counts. The CDR3 DNA follows: TGTGCCTGGAGTGTTTCCGCGGCCTCCTACGAGCAGTACTTC. It is translated as CAWSVSAASYEQYF. The genes are TRBV30 and TRBJ2-7; D is unresolved. The V end lost 0 bases, the J end lost 0 bases, and 9 bases lay between the germline ends. Germline V gene data show CDR1 as GTSNPN and CDR2 as SVGIG (reference sequence). This CDR3 has 14 residues.

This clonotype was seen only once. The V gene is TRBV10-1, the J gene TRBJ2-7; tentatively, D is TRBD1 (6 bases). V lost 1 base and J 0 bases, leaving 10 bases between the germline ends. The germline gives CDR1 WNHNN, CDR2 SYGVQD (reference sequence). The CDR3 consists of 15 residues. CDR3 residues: CASSEFPGDSYEQYF. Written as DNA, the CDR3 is TGCGCCAGCAGTGAGTTCCCAGGGGACTCCTACGAGCAGTACTTC.

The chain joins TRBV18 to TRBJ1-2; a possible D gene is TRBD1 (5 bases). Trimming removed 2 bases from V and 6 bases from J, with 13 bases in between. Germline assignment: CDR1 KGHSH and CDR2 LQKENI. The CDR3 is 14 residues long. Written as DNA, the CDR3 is TGTGCCAGCTCACCAGGAGGAGGGGCGGATGGCTACACCTTC. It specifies CASSPGGGADGYTF.

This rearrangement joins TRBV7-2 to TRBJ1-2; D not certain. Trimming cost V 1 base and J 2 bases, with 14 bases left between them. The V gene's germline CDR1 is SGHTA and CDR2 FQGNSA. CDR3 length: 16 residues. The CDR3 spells CASSLDSGILNYGYTF. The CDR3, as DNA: TGTGCCAGCAGCTTAGATTCGGGGATTCTAAACTATGGCTACACCTTC. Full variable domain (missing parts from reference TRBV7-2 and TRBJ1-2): GAGVSQSPSNKVTEKGKDVELRCDPISGHTALYWYRQSLGQGLEFLIYFQGNSAPDKSGLPSDRFSAERTGGSVSTLTIQRTQQEDSAVYLCASSLDSGILNYGYTFGSGTRLTVV.

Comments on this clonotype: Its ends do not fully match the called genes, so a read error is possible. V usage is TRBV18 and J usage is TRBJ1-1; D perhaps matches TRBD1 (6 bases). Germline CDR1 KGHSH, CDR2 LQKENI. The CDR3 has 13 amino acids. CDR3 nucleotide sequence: TGTGCCAGCTTACCACAGGGTAACACTGAAGCTTTCTTT. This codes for CASLPQGNTEAFF.

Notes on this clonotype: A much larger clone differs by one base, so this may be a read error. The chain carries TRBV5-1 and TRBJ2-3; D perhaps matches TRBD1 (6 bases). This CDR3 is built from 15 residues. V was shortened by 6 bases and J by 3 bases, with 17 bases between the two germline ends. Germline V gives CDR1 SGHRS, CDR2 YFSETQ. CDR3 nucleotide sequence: TGCGCCAGCATGACAGGAGCGGTCCTTACAGATACGCAGTATTTT. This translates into CASMTGAVLTDTQYF.

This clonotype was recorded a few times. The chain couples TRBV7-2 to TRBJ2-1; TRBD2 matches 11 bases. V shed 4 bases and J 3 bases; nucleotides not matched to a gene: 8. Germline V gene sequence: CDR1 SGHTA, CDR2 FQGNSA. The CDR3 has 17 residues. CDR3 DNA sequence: TGTGCCAGCAGCTCTCGGATAGCGGGGGGGTTCTACAATGAGCAGTTCTTC. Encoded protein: CASSSRIAGGFYNEQFF.

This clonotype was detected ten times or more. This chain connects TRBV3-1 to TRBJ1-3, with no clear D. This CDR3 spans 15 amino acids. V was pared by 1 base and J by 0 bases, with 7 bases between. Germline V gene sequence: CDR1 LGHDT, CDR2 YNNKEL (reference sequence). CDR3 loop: CASSQGLLSGNTIYF. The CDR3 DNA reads TGTGCCAGCAGCCAAGGGCTCCTCTCTGGAAACACCATATATTTT.

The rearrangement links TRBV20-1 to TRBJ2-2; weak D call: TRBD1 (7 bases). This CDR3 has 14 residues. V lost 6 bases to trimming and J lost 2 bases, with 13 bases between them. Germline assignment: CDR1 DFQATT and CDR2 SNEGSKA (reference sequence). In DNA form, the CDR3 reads TGCAGTGCCTCGCAGGGGGGTAACACCGGGGAGCTGTTTTTT. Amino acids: CSASQGGNTGELFF.

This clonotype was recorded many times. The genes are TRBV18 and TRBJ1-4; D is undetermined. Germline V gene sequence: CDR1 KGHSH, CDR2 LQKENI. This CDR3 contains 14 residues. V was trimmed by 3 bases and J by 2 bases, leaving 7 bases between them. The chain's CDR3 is CASSPSVTNEKLFF. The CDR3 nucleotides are TGTGCCAGCTCACCGTCAGTGACTAATGAAAAACTGTTTTTT.